The clone carrying this T cell receptor (beta chain) occurred many times. Its cognate antigen is unknown. These data belong to a study of T cells in Graves' hyperthyroidism and ophthalmopathy. Patients with ophthalmopathy all had a Clinical Activity Score of at least 3, a NOSPECS grade of at least 4 and duration under 3 months. RNA transcripts served as the template for amplifying TCR beta CDR3 regions. HTBI primers were used for first-round RT-PCR of the TCR CDR3. From the multiplex PCR reads, TCRdb called clonotypes with MiXCR, one entry per CDR3 protein. Of under 250,000 distinct CDR3 sequences listed, approximately 23% were seen once; the top ten hold about 40%. General study points: Ophthalmopathy and stable hyperthyroidism were separated by a 13 V-J model.

Sequenced input: blood. This clonotype was sampled from a woman between 40 and 55 years old with Graves' ophthalmopathy.

The CDR3 spells CASSFQGGSYEQYF. The CDR3 DNA reads as TGTGCCAGCAGTTTTCAGGGAGGATCCTACGAGCAGTACTTC. The chain has TRBV27 and TRBJ2-7; D is possibly TRBD2 (6 bases). Germline-derived CDR1 and CDR2 are MNHEY and SMNVEV (reference sequence). The V and J ends lost 3 bases and 1 base respectively, with 10 bases between them. The CDR3 spans 14 residues.